The present entry profiles one TCR beta chain with its context. Its antigen is still unknown. The sample is drawn from a study of CD8+ T cells in alopecia areata. Overall study findings and caveats: Mice showed TCR sharing more clearly than patients did, possibly owing to HLA.

After removal of 1 base from V and 3 bases from J, the junction contained 8 bases not matched to a gene. Germline lookup yields CDR1 SEHNR and CDR2 FQNEAQ (reference sequence). CDR3 length equals 17 residues. After isolation, RNA underwent reverse transcription to generate cDNA as the sequencing template. Sequencing was performed with immunoSEQ multiplex PCR; in TCRdb, only in-frame clones are kept and a portion is missing. The sample consists of over 110,000 clones, about half of them appearing once. This chain connects TRBV7-9 to TRBJ1-5; 8 bases map to TRBD1. This TCR derives from a human donor with alopecia areata. Sequenced material: CD4+ T cells sorted from blood, taken at week 0. The CDR3 loop reads CASSLGGTGQANQPQHF. The CDR3 DNA reads as TGTGCCAGCAGCTTAGGAGGCACGGGACAGGCCAATCAGCCCCAGCATTTT.